This record looks at one T cell receptor (beta chain) sequence and its context. It lacks a known antigen. No qualities accompany the bases; no much larger clone lies one base away. The sample comes from a study of T-cell reconstitution after alpha-beta-depleted transplantation in children (dated by TCRdb to 2015 to 2016). Concerning the study at large: Using TCR repertoire profiling, the study followed T-cell immune reconstitution in a quantitative way in children after TCRalphabeta/CD19-depleted allogeneic hematopoietic cell transplantation.

Library method: PCR. The sample was run on an Illumina HiSeq 2500. TCR library preparation used molecular barcoding, with unique molecular identifiers applied to normalize quantification of the TCRbeta repertoire. TCRdb trimmed the raw reads at Q25, called clones with MiXCR and kept productive beta chains. Each entry merges the rows of one CDR3 protein and shows their most common DNA and genes. This sample comprises hundreds of thousands of distinct CDR3 sequences, about 7.3% of them detected only once. The ten largest make up 9.1% of the sample. The full study reports these points: Over subsequent months, a decline in hyperexpanded clone frequencies was noted, and after one year, T-cell counts and TCRbeta diversity were mostly ascribed to newly produced T cells. In some patients, the high TCRbeta diversity seen at day 60 was put down to recipient T cells and intrathymic progenitors that had survived conditioning. Apparently early alphabetaT-cell count recovery about two months after transplant reportedly relied on only several hundred rapidly expanded clones derived from non-depleted graft cells.

The treatment or condition label here, explained by the study, means: allogeneic hematopoietic cell transplantation with graft depleted of TCRalphabeta T cells and CD19 B cells. The transplant recipients were children given TCRalphabeta/CD19-depleted allogeneic hematopoietic cell grafts. The TCR comes from a female patient aged 2 to 10 who had a stem cell transplant for Fanconi anemia, so the T cells may come from the graft donor. The sample consisted of peripheral blood, taken 360 days after TCRalphabeta/CD19-depleted stem cell transplant.

In nucleotides, the sequence is TGTGCCAGCAGCTTAGGCTGGCAGGCTAATGAAAAACTGTTTTTT. This encodes CASSLGWQANEKLFF. In this chain, TRBV7-9 is recombined with TRBJ1-4, with the D gene uncertain. V loses 1 base of germline sequence and J loses 3 bases, and the interval between the two ends is 9 bases. According to the germline V gene (reference sequence), CDR1 reads SEHNR and CDR2 reads FQNEAQ. Spanning cysteine to phenylalanine, the CDR3 consists of 15 amino acids. The entry retains the CDR3 DNA only, 45 bases that are in frame from base 1. The full variable domain, with segments outside the CDR3 supplied by the reference TRBV7-9 and TRBJ1-4 proteins, appears as DTGVSQNPRHKITKRGQNVTFRCDPISEHNRLYWYRQTLGQGPEFLTYFQNEAQLEKSRLLSDRFSAERPKGSFSTLEIQRTEQGDSAMYLCASSLGWQANEKLFFGSGTQLSVL.